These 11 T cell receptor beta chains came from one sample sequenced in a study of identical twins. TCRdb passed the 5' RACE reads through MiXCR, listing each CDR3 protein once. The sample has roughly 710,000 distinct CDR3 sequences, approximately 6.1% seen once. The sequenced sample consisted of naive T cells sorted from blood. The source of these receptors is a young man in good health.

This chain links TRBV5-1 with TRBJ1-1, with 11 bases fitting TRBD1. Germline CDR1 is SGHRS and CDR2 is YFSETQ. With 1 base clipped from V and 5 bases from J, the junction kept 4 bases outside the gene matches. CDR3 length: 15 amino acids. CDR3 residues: CASSLMGQGGTEAFF. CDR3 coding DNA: TGCGCCAGCAGCTTGATGGGACAGGGGGGAACTGAAGCTTTCTTT.

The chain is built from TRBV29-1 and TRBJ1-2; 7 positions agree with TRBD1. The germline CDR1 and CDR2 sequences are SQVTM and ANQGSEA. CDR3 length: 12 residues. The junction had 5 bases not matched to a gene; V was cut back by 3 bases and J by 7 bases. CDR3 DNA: TGCAGCGTTGAGGGAAACAGGGGTGGCTACACCTTC. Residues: CSVEGNRGGYTF.

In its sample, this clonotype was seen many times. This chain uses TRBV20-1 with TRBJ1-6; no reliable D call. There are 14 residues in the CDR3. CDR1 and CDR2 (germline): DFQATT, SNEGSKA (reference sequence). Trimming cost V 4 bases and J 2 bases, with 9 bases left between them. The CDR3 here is CSAMATTYNSPLHF. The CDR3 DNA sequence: TGCAGTGCTATGGCGACAACCTATAATTCACCCCTCCACTTT.

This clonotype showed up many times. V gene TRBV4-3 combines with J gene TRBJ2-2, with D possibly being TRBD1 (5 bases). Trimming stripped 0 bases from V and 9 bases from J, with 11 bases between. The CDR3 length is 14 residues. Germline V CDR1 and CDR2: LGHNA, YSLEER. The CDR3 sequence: CASSQDLWGRELFF. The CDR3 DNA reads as TGCGCCAGCAGCCAAGATTTGTGGGGCCGGGAGCTGTTTTTT.

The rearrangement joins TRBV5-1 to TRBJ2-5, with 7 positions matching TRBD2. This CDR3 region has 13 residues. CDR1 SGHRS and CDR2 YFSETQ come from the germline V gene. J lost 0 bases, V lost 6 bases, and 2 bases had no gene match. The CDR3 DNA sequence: TGCGCCAGCATGGCGGGGGACCAAGAGACCCAGTACTTC. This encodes CASMAGDQETQYF.

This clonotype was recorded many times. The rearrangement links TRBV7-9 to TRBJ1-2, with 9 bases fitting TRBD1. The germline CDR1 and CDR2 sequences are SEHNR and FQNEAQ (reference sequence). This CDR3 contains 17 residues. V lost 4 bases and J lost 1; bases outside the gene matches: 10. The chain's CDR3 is CASSSVLGQGYNYGYTF. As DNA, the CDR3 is TGTGCCAGCAGCTCTGTCTTGGGACAGGGATATAACTATGGCTACACCTTC.

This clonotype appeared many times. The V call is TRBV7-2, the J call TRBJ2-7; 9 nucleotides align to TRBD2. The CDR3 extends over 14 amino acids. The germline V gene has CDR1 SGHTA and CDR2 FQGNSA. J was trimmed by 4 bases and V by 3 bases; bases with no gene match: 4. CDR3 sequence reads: CASSFSGSTYEQYF. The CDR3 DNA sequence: TGTGCCAGCAGCTTTAGCGGGAGCACTTACGAGCAGTACTTC.

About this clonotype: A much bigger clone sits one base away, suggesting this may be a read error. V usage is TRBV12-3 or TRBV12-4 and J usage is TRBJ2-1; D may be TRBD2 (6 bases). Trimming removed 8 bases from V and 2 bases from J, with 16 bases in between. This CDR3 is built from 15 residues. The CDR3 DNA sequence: TGTGCCAGCTCCCCCGGGGGATTTACCTACAATGAGCAGTTCTTC. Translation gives CASSPGGFTYNEQFF.

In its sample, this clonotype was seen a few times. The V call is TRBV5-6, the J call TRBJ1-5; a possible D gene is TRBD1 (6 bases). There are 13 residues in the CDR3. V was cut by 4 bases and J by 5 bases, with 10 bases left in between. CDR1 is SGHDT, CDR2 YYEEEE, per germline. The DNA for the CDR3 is TGTGCCAGCAGCCGGGGGCGAGATCAGCCCCAGCATTTT. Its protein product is CASSRGRDQPQHF.

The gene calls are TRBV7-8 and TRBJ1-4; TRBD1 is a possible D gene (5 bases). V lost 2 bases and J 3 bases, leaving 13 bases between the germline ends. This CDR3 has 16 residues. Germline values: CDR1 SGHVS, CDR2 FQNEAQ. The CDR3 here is CASSLTPGTANEKLFF. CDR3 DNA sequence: TGTGCCAGCAGCTTAACCCCAGGGACGGCTAATGAAAAACTGTTTTTT.

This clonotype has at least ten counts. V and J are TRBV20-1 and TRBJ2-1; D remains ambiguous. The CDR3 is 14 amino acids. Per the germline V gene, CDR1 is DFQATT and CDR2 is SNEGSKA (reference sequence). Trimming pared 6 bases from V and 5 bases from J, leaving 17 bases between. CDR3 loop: CSAVDWVGHNEQFF. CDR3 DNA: TGCAGTGCCGTTGACTGGGTGGGTCACAATGAGCAGTTCTTC.